The 26 T cell receptor beta chains given below trace back to one sample, sequenced in a study of identical twins. TCRdb ran MiXCR on the 5' RACE reads and lists one entry per CDR3 protein. The sample records around 1.7 million distinct CDR3 sequences, under 35% being singletons. The sequenced sample consisted of cord blood. These receptors all come from a newborn girl in good health.

This clonotype has more than one count but fewer than ten. The rearrangement uses TRBV27 and TRBJ2-7; D might be TRBD2 (6 bases). In germline, CDR1 is MNHEY, CDR2 SMNVEV (reference sequence). V gave up 6 bases and J gave up 2 bases, with 14 bases separating them. The CDR3 contains 14 residues. CDR3 DNA sequence: TGTGCCAGCAGCGGGGCTAGCGCGACCTACGAGCAGTACTTC. This encodes CASSGASATYEQYF.

V and J are TRBV30 and TRBJ1-1; tentative D call: TRBD1 (6 bases). This CDR3 region has 12 residues. Germline CDR1 is GTSNPN and CDR2 is SVGIG (reference sequence). V was shortened by 2 bases and J by 3 bases, with 7 bases between the two germline ends. CDR3 sequence: CAWSKGDTEAFF. The CDR3 DNA is TGTGCCTGGAGTAAGGGGGACACTGAAGCTTTCTTT.

The V call is TRBV20-1, the J call TRBJ2-2, with a possible D match to TRBD2 (5 bases). The CDR3 is made up of 15 amino acids. Looked up from germline, CDR1 is DFQATT and CDR2 is SNEGSKA (reference sequence). The V gene lost 3 bases and the J gene lost 2 bases, with 13 bases spanning the gap. The CDR3 sequence: CSASATKPNTGELFF. CDR3 nucleotide sequence: TGCAGTGCTAGTGCGACTAAGCCCAACACCGGGGAGCTGTTTTTT.

This rearrangement joins TRBV7-9 to TRBJ2-5; D possibly corresponds to TRBD1 (6 bases). The better agreement between TRBJ2-7 and the DNA end casts doubt on the J call. The germline gives CDR1 SEHNR, CDR2 FQNEAQ (reference sequence). The CDR3 extends over 14 amino acids. DNA for the CDR3: TGTGCCAGCAGCGAAATGGGGGCCTTCTACGAGCAGTACTTC. Its translation is CASSEMGAFYEQYF.

This chain connects TRBV7-2 to TRBJ2-3, with D tentatively TRBD2 (6 bases). Trimming took off 3 bases at V and 1 base at J, with 11 bases between the two ends. Looked up from germline, CDR1 is SGHTA and CDR2 is FQGNSA. The CDR3 is made up of 15 amino acids. CDR3 DNA: TGTGCCAGCAGCTTTAAGGGAGGAGGCACAGATACGCAGTATTTT. Amino acid sequence: CASSFKGGGTDTQYF.

The chain combines TRBV3-1 with TRBJ2-5, with TRBD2 as a possible D gene (6 bases). Germline loops: CDR1 LGHDT, CDR2 YNNKEL (reference sequence). The germline V and J ends were trimmed by 2 bases and 11 bases, with 21 bases remaining between them. The length of the CDR3 is 15 residues. CDR3 sequence reads: CASSQSSGPYNEQYF. CDR3 in DNA: TGTGCCAGCAGCCAATCCAGCGGGCCTTACAATGAGCAGTACTTC.

This clonotype came up many times. V is TRBV5-1 and J is TRBJ2-7, with unresolved D. V was pared by 7 bases and J by 0 bases, with 11 bases between. The CDR3 consists of 13 residues. The germline V gene encodes CDR1 SGHRS and CDR2 YFSETQ. DNA for the CDR3: TGCGCCAGCCAATCGACCAACTCCTACGAGCAGTACTTC. This codes for CASQSTNSYEQYF.

Concerning this clonotype itself: At one boundary the junction diverges from the germline segment, which might be a read error. V is TRBV5-1 and J is TRBJ2-3; D possibly corresponds to TRBD1 (6 bases). Germline CDR1 and CDR2: SGHRS and YFSETQ. This CDR3 spans 14 amino acids. CDR3 sequence (DNA): TGCGCCAGCTTTCTGACAGGTAGCACAGATACGCGGTATTTT. Its translation is CASFLTGSTDTRYF.

This clonotype was observed a few times. The V call is TRBV4-1, the J call TRBJ2-3; 10 bases are a match to TRBD1. Trimming took 7 bases from V and 3 from J; bases not matched to a gene: 7. The CDR3 extends over 15 amino acids. Germline CDR1 MGHRA, CDR2 YSYEKL. CDR3 residues: CASTYRDRGTDTQYF. The CDR3 nucleotides are TGCGCCAGCACGTATCGGGACAGGGGTACAGATACGCAGTATTTT.

The V call is TRBV5-1, the J call TRBJ1-6; TRBD1 matches at 8 bases. There are 14 residues in the CDR3. Germline trimming cut 5 bases from V and 9 bases from J; bases unmatched to any gene: 7. Germline V gene lookup returns CDR1 SGHRS and CDR2 YFSETQ. As DNA, the CDR3 is TGCGCCAGCAGTTCAGGGGGCGCAAGTTCACCCCTCCACTTT. Translated: CASSSGGASSPLHF.

Here the CDR3 reads CASRISGTNQPQHF. The CDR3 coding sequence is TGTGCCAGCCGCATTTCCGGGACAAATCAGCCCCAGCATTTT. The chain uses TRBV6-6 and TRBJ1-5; D possibly corresponds to TRBD1 (6 bases). The germline CDR1 and CDR2 sequences are MNHNY and SVGAGI (reference sequence). The CDR3 has 14 amino acids. V dropped 8 bases and J dropped 4 bases, with 15 bases sitting between them.

The chain combines TRBV11-2 with TRBJ2-1; D not resolved. This CDR3 is built from 16 residues. The V end was cut by 1 base, the J end by 0 bases, with 10 bases between. Germline V gene lookup returns CDR1 SGHAT and CDR2 FQNNGV. The CDR3: CASSLVRLSSYNEQFF. The CDR3 DNA sequence: TGTGCCAGCAGCTTAGTCCGTTTGAGCTCCTACAATGAGCAGTTCTTC.

The V call is TRBV27, the J call TRBJ2-3, with 8 bases lining up with TRBD2. The CDR3 is made up of 16 amino acids. Per germline, CDR1 MNHEY and CDR2 SMNVEV (reference sequence). V was pared by 5 bases and J by 0 bases, with 7 bases of the junction left unmatched. CDR3 nucleotides: TGTGCCAGCAGTAGGATAGCGGGGTTTAGCACAGATACGCAGTATTTT. Translation: CASSRIAGFSTDTQYF.

This clonotype was recorded a few times. The CDR3 region is CASSLAPWGNTEAFF. The CDR3 nucleotides are TGTGCCAGCAGTTTGGCCCCCTGGGGCAACACTGAAGCTTTCTTT. V and J are TRBV12-3 or TRBV12-4 and TRBJ1-1; a possible D gene is TRBD1 (5 bases). The CDR3 is 15 residues long. V was clipped by 3 bases and J by 2 bases, with 13 bases between them.

This clonotype has more than one count but fewer than ten. The gene calls are TRBV6-1 and TRBJ2-7; 11 positions match TRBD2. The J call is doubtful: the DNA matches TRBJ2-4 better. The CDR3 sequence is 17 residues long. Germline assignment: CDR1 MNHNS and CDR2 SASEGT. The CDR3 region has the DNA TGTGCCAGCAGTGATCCTCAAATTAGCGGGAGGGGGAACATTCAGTACTTC. Encoded protein: CASSDPQISGRGNIQYF.

This chain connects TRBV3-1 to TRBJ1-1, with TRBD1 matching 7 bases. The germline V gene encodes CDR1 LGHDT and CDR2 YNNKEL (reference sequence). Trimming cost V 1 base and J 0 bases; bases outside gene matches: 8. CDR3 length: 17 residues. The CDR3 DNA follows: TGTGCCAGCAGCCAAGGTCCCGGGACAGTGATGAACACTGAAGCTTTCTTT. Its protein is CASSQGPGTVMNTEAFF.

This sequence joins TRBV5-4 and TRBJ2-5, with 14 nucleotides matching TRBD2. The V gene end was trimmed by 0 bases and the J gene end by 1 base; junction bases not matched to a gene: 2. The germline V gene encodes CDR1 SGHNT and CDR2 YYREEE (reference sequence). The CDR3 has 17 residues. This CDR3 is CASSLGTSGGPQETQYF. CDR3 coding DNA: TGTGCCAGCAGCTTGGGGACTAGCGGGGGGCCCCAAGAGACCCAGTACTTC.

This chain connects TRBV6-5 to TRBJ2-3, with 10 positions matching TRBD2. J was trimmed by 3 bases and V by 6 bases; bases with no gene match: 12. The CDR3 runs to 17 residues. Germline CDR1 is MNHEY and CDR2 is SVGAGI. The CDR3 reads CASRLLTSGWITDTQYF. The CDR3 DNA sequence: TGTGCCAGCAGGTTATTGACTAGCGGGTGGATAACAGATACGCAGTATTTT.

The chain links TRBV6-6 to TRBJ1-5, with TRBD1 as a possible D gene (6 bases). The germline V and J ends were trimmed by 2 bases and 2 bases, with 16 bases remaining between them. This CDR3 has 17 amino acids. Germline V lookup: CDR1 MNHNY, CDR2 SVGAGI (reference sequence). In nucleotides, the CDR3 is TGTGCCAGCAGTTACGGAGGGGGAAGTGGGGGCAATCAGCCCCAGCATTTT. Translating it yields CASSYGGGSGGNQPQHF.

This chain links TRBV12-3 or TRBV12-4 with TRBJ1-3, with 8 bases lining up with TRBD1. The CDR3 covers 17 residues. V lost 4 bases and J lost 0; bases outside the gene matches: 8. The DNA for the CDR3 is TGTGCCAGCAGTTCCAGGGGGGACAGGCGCTCTGGAAACACCATATATTTT. It is translated as CASSSRGDRRSGNTIYF.

This chain joins TRBV10-3 and TRBJ2-4, with D possibly matching TRBD2 (6 bases). CDR1 and CDR2 (germline): ENHRY, SYGVKD. The CDR3 is made up of 13 amino acids. V lost 1 base and J 15 bases, leaving 16 bases between the germline ends. CDR3 in amino acids: CAISEFTSRGTYF. The DNA of the CDR3 is TGTGCCATCAGTGAGTTTACTAGCAGAGGGACGTACTTC.

This chain joins TRBV4-2 and TRBJ2-1, with 10 bases that match TRBD2. V shed 4 bases, J shed 6 bases, and the junction held 6 bases outside the gene matches. This CDR3 contains 15 residues. Germline CDR1 LGHNA, CDR2 YNFKEQ. CDR3 region: CASSRGTSVINEQFF. CDR3 DNA: TGTGCCAGCAGCCGCGGGACTAGCGTTATCAATGAGCAGTTCTTC.

V gene TRBV28 combines with J gene TRBJ2-3; 7 bases line up with TRBD2. The CDR3 spans 15 residues. CDR1 and CDR2 (germline): MDHEN, SYDVKM. J lost 3 bases, V lost 2 bases, and 5 bases had no gene match. CDR3 bases: TGTGCCAGCAGTTTAAGGCGGGAGATGACAGATACGCAGTATTTT. This gives the protein CASSLRREMTDTQYF.

The chain employs TRBV10-2 and TRBJ2-3; tentatively, D is TRBD2 (6 bases). V was shortened by 8 bases and J by 2 bases, with 17 bases between the two germline ends. The germline V gene encodes CDR1 WSHSY and CDR2 SAAADI. This CDR3 region has 15 residues. CDR3 region: CASHRGDLPTDTQYF. In nucleotides, the CDR3 is TGCGCCAGCCACCGTGGGGACTTACCCACAGATACGCAGTATTTT.

The table lists this clonotype with many counts. This rearrangement joins TRBV20-1 to TRBJ2-7; TRBD1 might be the D (6 bases). Germline V gives CDR1 DFQATT, CDR2 SNEGSKA (reference sequence). The ends were cut back, 1 base at V and 3 bases at J, with 7 bases in the middle. The CDR3 runs 12 residues. The CDR3 here is CSARGGGYEQYF. DNA of the CDR3: TGCAGTGCTAGAGGAGGGGGCTACGAGCAGTACTTC.

The V and J genes are TRBV27 and TRBJ1-5, with D possibly being TRBD1 (5 bases). This CDR3 has 15 amino acids. Trimming removed 2 bases at V and 4 bases at J, with 12 bases between. CDR1 and CDR2 (germline): MNHEY, SMNVEV (reference sequence). The CDR3 spells CASSLLGVKNQPQHF. DNA for the CDR3: TGTGCCAGCAGTTTACTAGGGGTGAAGAATCAGCCCCAGCATTTT.